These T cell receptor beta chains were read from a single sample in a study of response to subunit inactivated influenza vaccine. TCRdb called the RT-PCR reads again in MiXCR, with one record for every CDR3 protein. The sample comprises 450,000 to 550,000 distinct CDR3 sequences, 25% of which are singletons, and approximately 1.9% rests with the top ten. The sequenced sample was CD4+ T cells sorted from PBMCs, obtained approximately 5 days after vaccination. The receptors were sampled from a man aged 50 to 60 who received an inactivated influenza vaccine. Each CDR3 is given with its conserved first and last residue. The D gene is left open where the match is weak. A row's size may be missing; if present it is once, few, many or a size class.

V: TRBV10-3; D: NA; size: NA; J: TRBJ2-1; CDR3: CAISAGRTREFF; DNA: TGTGCCATCAGTGCGGGGCGAACCAGGGAGTTCTTC
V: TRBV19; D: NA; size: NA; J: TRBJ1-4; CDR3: CASSRRGEATNEKLFF; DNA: TGTGCCAGTAGCCGGCGGGGGGAAGCAACTAATGAAAAACTGTTTTTT
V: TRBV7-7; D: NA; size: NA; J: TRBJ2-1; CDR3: CASSLRLGSFQFF; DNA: TGTGCTAGCAGCTTACGTCTTGGTAGCTTTCAGTTCTTC
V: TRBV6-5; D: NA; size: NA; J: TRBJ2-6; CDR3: CASSYSGALTSGANVLTF; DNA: TGTGCCAGCAGTTACTCTGGCGCCTTAACTTCTGGGGCCAACGTCCTGACTTTC
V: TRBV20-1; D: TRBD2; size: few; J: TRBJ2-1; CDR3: CSASLAGGPIEQFF; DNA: TGCAGTGCGAGTCTAGCGGGGGGGCCTATTGAGCAGTTCTTC
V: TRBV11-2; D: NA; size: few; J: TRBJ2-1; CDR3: CASSLRGTILYNEQFF; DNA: TGTGCCAGCAGCTTAAGGGGGACTATACTGTACAATGAGCAGTTCTTC
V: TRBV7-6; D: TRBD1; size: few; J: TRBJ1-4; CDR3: CASSSHPRGRTNEKLFF; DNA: TGTGCCAGCAGCTCGCACCCGAGGGGGCGAACTAATGAAAAACTGTTTTTT
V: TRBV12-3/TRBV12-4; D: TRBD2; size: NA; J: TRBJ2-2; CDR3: CASTGLAGGHRELFF; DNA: TGTGCCAGCACCGGACTAGCGGGGGGGCACCGGGAACTGTTTTTT
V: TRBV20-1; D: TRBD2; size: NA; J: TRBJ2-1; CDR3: CSTGLAGVNEQFF; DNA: TGCAGTACGGGACTAGCGGGAGTCAATGAGCAGTTCTTC
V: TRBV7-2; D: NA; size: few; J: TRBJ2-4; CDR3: CASSSPGAKNIQYF; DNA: TGTGCCAGCAGCTCCCCAGGGGCCAAAAACATTCAGTACTTC
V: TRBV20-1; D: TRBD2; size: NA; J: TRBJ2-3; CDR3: CSARATSGRPDTQYF; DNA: TGCAGTGCTAGAGCGACTAGCGGGAGACCAGATACGCAGTATTTT
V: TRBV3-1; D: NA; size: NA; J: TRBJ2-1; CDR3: CASSHSFNEQFF; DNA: TGTGCCAGCAGCCATTCTTTCAATGAGCAGTTCTTC
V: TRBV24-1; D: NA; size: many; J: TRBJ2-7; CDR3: CATSDPGTYEQYF; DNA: TGTGCCACCAGTGATCCAGGAACCTACGAGCAGTACTTC
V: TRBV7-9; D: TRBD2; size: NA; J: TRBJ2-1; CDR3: CASSRGLAGVF; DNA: TGTGCCAGCAGCCGGGGACTAGCGGGAGTCTTC
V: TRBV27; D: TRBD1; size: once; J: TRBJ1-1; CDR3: CATHGQGHTEAFF; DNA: TGTGCCACCCATGGACAGGGTCATACTGAAGCTTTCTTT
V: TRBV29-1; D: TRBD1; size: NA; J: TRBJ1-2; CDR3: CSVTGGDGYTF; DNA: TGCAGCGTTACAGGGGGCGATGGCTACACCTTC
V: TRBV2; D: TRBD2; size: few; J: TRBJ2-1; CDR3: CASKDQGLADRYNEQFF; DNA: TGTGCCAGCAAGGACCAGGGACTAGCGGATCGCTACAATGAGCAGTTCTTC
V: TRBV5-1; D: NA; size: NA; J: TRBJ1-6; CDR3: CASSLATGESSPLHF; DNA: TGCGCCAGCAGCTTGGCCACGGGGGAGTCTTCACCCCTCCACTTT
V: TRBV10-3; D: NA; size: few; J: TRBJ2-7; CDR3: CAISEMDGAPYEQYF; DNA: TGTGCCATCAGTGAGATGGACGGGGCCCCCTACGAGCAGTACTTC
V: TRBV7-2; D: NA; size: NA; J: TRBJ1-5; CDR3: CASSLMGGNGDQPQHF; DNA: TGTGCCAGCAGTTTAATGGGTGGCAACGGGGATCAGCCCCAGCATTTT
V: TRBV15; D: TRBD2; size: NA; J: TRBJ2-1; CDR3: CATSRDLTSGSNEQFF; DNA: TGTGCCACCAGCAGAGATCTGACTAGCGGGAGCAATGAGCAGTTCTTC
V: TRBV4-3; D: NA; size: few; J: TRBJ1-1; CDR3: CASSQDDRTVGTEAFF; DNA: TGCGCCAGCAGCCAAGATGACCGGACAGTAGGTACTGAAGCTTTCTTT
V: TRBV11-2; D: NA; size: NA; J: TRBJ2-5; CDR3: CASSPTLQIANTQETQYF; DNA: TGTGCCAGCAGCCCGACATTGCAAATAGCGAACACCCAAGAGACCCAGTACTTC
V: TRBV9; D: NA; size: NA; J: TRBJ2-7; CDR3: CASSASSGAYEQYF; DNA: TGTGCCAGCAGCGCCTCCTCGGGGGCCTACGAGCAGTACTTC
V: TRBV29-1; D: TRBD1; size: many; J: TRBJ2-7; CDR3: CSASGQGTYEQYF; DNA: TGCAGCGCCTCTGGACAGGGAACCTACGAGCAGTACTTC
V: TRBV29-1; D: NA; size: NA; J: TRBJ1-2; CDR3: CSVTDSLMNYGYTF; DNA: TGCAGCGTTACGGACTCCTTAATGAACTATGGCTACACCTTC
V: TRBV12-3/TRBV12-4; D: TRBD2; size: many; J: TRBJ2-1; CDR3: CASSFGLAGNNEQFF; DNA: TGTGCCAGCAGTTTCGGACTAGCGGGCAACAATGAGCAGTTCTTC
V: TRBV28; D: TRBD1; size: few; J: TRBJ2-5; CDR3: CASSFIKGGETQYF; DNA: TGTGCCAGCAGTTTTATAAAAGGGGGCGAGACCCAGTACTTC
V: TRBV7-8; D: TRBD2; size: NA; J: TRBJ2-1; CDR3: CASSWREGPEFF; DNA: TGTGCCAGCAGCTGGAGGGAGGGCCCGGAGTTCTTC